What follows describes a single T cell receptor (beta chain). No antigen is known for it. The sample comes from a study of OX40 agonist ivuxolimab in advanced cancers. About the research overall: The dose-escalation cohort had hepatocellular carcinoma, melanoma, renal cell or head and neck cancer.

Study-wide points: Specificity for antigen went undetermined in the expanded peripheral T cells.

Profiled with immunoSEQ multiplex PCR; TCRdb holds only in-frame clones, not every one. This sample has some 77,000 clones; roughly 92% occur once, and the top ten carry more than 4.5%. Autoimmune disease history or systemic immunosuppression led to patients being barred. Trimming cost V 4 bases and J 0 bases; bases outside gene matches: 6. CDR1 ENHRY and CDR2 SYGVKD come from the germline V gene. The CDR3 sequence is 16 residues long. The sequences come from CD4+ or CD8+ T cells sorted from blood, collected in a trial of the OX40 agonist ivuxolimab. J is TRBJ1-2 and V is TRBV10-3; 9 bases map to TRBD1. This receptor was identified in an adult with an advanced solid tumor such as melanoma, head and neck, liver or kidney cancer. The CDR3 is CAISGQTGGPNYGYTF. The CDR3 bases are TGTGCCATCAGTGGGCAGACAGGGGGGCCTAACTATGGCTACACCTTC.